This T cell receptor (beta chain) comes out of a study of STAT5B mutations in CD4+ large granular lymphocyte leukemia. As for this clone: The antigen remains undetermined.

As handled by the study authors: The detection floor for productive clonotype frequency was 2.59 x 10-5. Generated by immunoSEQ multiplex PCR, the TCRdb table keeps only in-frame clones and is missing some. The V and J calls and the clone size are those of that table, but D and trimming were determined from the DNA. Among 23,000 or so clones, around 72% were seen once, and the ten largest hold approximately 0.69%. Findings and limits, study-wide: The CD4+ versus CD8+ T-LGLL clonality difference may reflect limited sample size.

The TCR comes from a human donor in good health. Sequenced material: CD4+ T cells from blood buffy coats.

DNA of the CDR3: TGCGCCAGCAGCGAGGGACAGGGGGCTAGAGAGCAGTACTTC. It translates to CASSEGQGAREQYF. The chain combines TRBV5-1 with TRBJ2-7; 12 nucleotides align to TRBD1. Germline V gene data show CDR1 as SGHRS and CDR2 as YFSETQ. Trimming took 4 bases from V and 7 from J; bases not matched to a gene: 6. The length of the CDR3 is 14 residues.